Shown below are 7 T cell receptor beta chains from a single sample sequenced in a study of blood T cell repertoires in COVID-19. The method was immunoSEQ multiplex PCR; TCRdb's version includes in-frame clones alone and lacks a portion of them. The table lists roughly 110,000 clones, roughly 85% of them singletons. The sample consisted of peripheral blood. Receptors were obtained from a human donor in a cohort sampled during active COVID-19.

The genes are TRBV5-6 and TRBJ1-1; D gene ambiguous. V lost 4 bases and J lost 2, with 12 bases in between. CDR1 and CDR2 (germline): SGHDT, YYEEEE. This CDR3 region has 14 residues. CDR3 nucleotide sequence: TGTGCCAGCAGCCCGAGGGTTAAAAACACTGAAGCTTTCTTT. Amino acid sequence: CASSPRVKNTEAFF.

The chain couples TRBV18 to TRBJ2-7; 9 positions agree with TRBD1. V lost 6 bases to trimming and J lost 3 bases; unmatched junction nucleotides: 6. Per germline, CDR1 KGHSH and CDR2 LQKENI. The CDR3 contains 14 residues. As DNA, the CDR3 is TGTGCCAGCTCTCCCGGGACAGGGTTCTACGAGCAGTACTTC. It translates to CASSPGTGFYEQYF.

In DNA, the CDR3 is TGTGCCAGTAGTATAGCGACAGGGGCGGGCACTGAAGCTTTCTTT. Its translation: CASSIATGAGTEAFF. This rearrangement joins TRBV19 to TRBJ1-1, with 8 nucleotides matching TRBD1. The length of the CDR3 is 15 residues. In germline, CDR1 is LNHDA, CDR2 SQIVND (reference sequence). J lost 4 bases, V lost 1 base, and 5 bases had no gene match.

The chain combines TRBV23-1 with TRBJ1-5; a weak D match, TRBD1 (5 bases). TRBV23-1 is an open reading frame, and its role is uncertain. This CDR3 spans 13 amino acids. The V and J ends lost 8 bases and 5 bases respectively, with 13 bases between them. CDR3 in DNA: TGCGCCAGCCTTACGGGGGTGGATCAGCCCCAGCATTTT. The encoded protein is CASLTGVDQPQHF.

CDR3 loop: CASSRRTTTDTQYF. CDR3 bases: TGTGCCAGCAGCCGACGGACTACCACAGATACGCAGTATTTT. The rearrangement links TRBV6-5 to TRBJ2-3; the D gene is possibly TRBD2 (6 bases). This CDR3 is built from 14 residues. The V end was cut by 6 bases, the J end by 2 bases, with 12 bases between. Germline V CDR1 and CDR2: MNHEY, SVGAGI.

V and J are TRBV15 and TRBJ2-5; weak D call: TRBD2 (5 bases). The germline gives CDR1 LNHNV, CDR2 YYDKDF (reference sequence). V was cut by 2 bases and J by 3 bases, with 10 bases left in between. CDR3 size: 14 residues. The CDR3 reads CATSRQTGKETQYF. The CDR3 coding sequence is TGTGCCACCAGCAGACAGACCGGGAAAGAGACCCAGTACTTC.

The rearrangement links TRBV6-2 or TRBV6-3 to TRBJ2-1; D uncertain. CDR3 length equals 14 residues. With 5 bases removed from V and 10 bases from J, the gap between germline ends came to 18 bases. The germline CDR1 and CDR2 sequences are MNHEY and SVGEGT. CDR3 protein: CASSQALSDGEQFF. The CDR3 DNA is TGTGCCAGCAGTCAGGCCCTAAGTGACGGCGAGCAGTTCTTC.